This TCR beta chain was captured in a study of identical twins. General observations from the study: Conclusions came from cross-sectional statistical analysis, not from following the same donors. It was out-of-frame TCR alpha sharing in monozygotic twins that models underestimated. Invariant cells of the MAIT and iNKT types might have partly distorted the zero-insertion analyses.

TCRdb reprocessed the 5' RACE reads via MiXCR and lists one record per CDR3 protein. The sample records fewer than 800,000 distinct CDR3 sequences, 7% to 7.5% being singletons. This clonotype was counted only a few times. As yet, its antigen is unknown. The sample also formed part of further work on yellow fever vaccine responses in identical twins.

Sequencing was performed on PBMCs. The TCR originated in a woman aged 18-30 years in good health.

CDR3 residues: CASSPRAGGYNEQFF. As DNA, the CDR3 is TGCGCCAGCAGCCCCAGGGCGGGGGGCTACAATGAGCAGTTCTTC. V and J are TRBV5-1 and TRBJ2-1, with 8 nucleotides matching TRBD2. The CDR3 runs to 15 residues. With 4 bases clipped from V and 3 bases from J, the junction kept 6 bases outside the gene matches. Germline V lookup: CDR1 SGHRS, CDR2 YFSETQ.